One sample yielded the 20 T cell receptor beta chains listed below, sequenced in a study of lymphopenia after photon versus proton radiotherapy. Only in-frame clones appear in the TCRdb table, and some are missing; sequencing was by immunoSEQ multiplex PCR. The table includes more than 45,000 clones, roughly 83% detected once. The input for sequencing was peripheral blood, taken from a patient treated with proton-based radiotherapy. The receptor set was obtained from a man between 60 and 70 years old with pancreatic cancer.

This rearrangement joins TRBV6-1 to TRBJ2-2, with a tentative D call TRBD2 (6 bases). CDR1 MNHNS and CDR2 SASEGT come from the germline V gene. The CDR3 runs 16 residues. Deletions cut 4 bases from V and 9 bases from J, with 21 bases between. CDR3 region: CASSGLAGTNQRELFF. The CDR3, as DNA: TGTGCCAGCAGTGGCTTGGCGGGAACCAACCAAAGGGAGCTGTTTTTT.

The V call is TRBV4-1, the J call TRBJ2-5, with D possibly TRBD1 on 6 matching bases. Trimming pared 5 bases from V and 5 bases from J, leaving 15 bases between. The CDR3 consists of 14 residues. Germline lookup yields CDR1 MGHRA and CDR2 YSYEKL. The CDR3 DNA reads TGCGCCAGCAGCGCACAGGGTGTTCGGGAGACCCAGTACTTC. As protein: CASSAQGVRETQYF.

The rearrangement uses TRBV5-1 and TRBJ1-5; D not certain. CDR1 is SGHRS, CDR2 YFSETQ, per germline. V dropped 0 bases and J dropped 0 bases, with 7 bases sitting between them. The CDR3 runs 15 residues. The CDR3 sequence: CASSLVGGSNQPQHF. DNA of the CDR3: TGCGCCAGCAGCTTGGTAGGTGGTAGCAATCAGCCCCAGCATTTT.

The chain recombines TRBV2 with TRBJ1-5; D is unclear. The CDR3 has 16 amino acids. Germline V gene sequence: CDR1 SNHLY, CDR2 FYNNEI. V was clipped by 8 bases and J by 4 bases, with 21 bases between them. CDR3 in DNA: TGTGCCAGCTATATGAGTGCGGTGGTGAATAATCAGCCCCAGCATTTT. Protein: CASYMSAVVNNQPQHF.

This chain links TRBV7-8 with TRBJ2-3; 9 nucleotides line up with TRBD2. Per germline, CDR1 SGHVS and CDR2 FQNEAQ. V trimming: 5 bases; J trimming: 3 bases; junction bases outside the gene matches: 6. The CDR3 runs to 15 residues. The CDR3 region has the DNA TGTGCCAGCAGCCCTTGGCGGGGGGGAACAGATACGCAGTATTTT. Protein sequence: CASSPWRGGTDTQYF.

For the CDR3, the DNA is TGTGCCAGCAGTTACACTGGACAGGGGTTTAGTTCACCCCTCCACTTT. Translating gives CASSYTGQGFSSPLHF. This chain links TRBV6-6 with TRBJ1-6; 9 nucleotides agree with TRBD1. V gave up 2 bases and J gave up 9 bases; unmatched junction bases: 8. The CDR3 consists of 16 residues. Germline lookup yields CDR1 MNHNY and CDR2 SVGAGI (reference sequence).

The chain combines TRBV15 with TRBJ2-5, with TRBD1 matching over 7 bases. This CDR3 comprises 15 residues. CDR1 and CDR2 from the germline V gene are LNHNV and YYDKDF (reference sequence). J gave up 5 bases and V 0 bases, and 6 bases lay outside the gene matches. The CDR3 DNA reads as TGTGCCACCAGCAGAGATCCCAGGGGGACGGAGACCCAGTACTTC. This gives the protein CATSRDPRGTETQYF.

This clone appeared a few times. The chain combines TRBV1 with TRBJ2-7; no check of the table's D call, TRBD2, against the DNA was made. TRBV1 is a known pseudogene. The CDR3 contains 12 residues. The CDR3 region is CTSPGSSYEQYF. CDR3 nucleotides: TGCACCAGCCCCGGTTCCTCCTACGAGCAGTACTTC.

This clone occurred a few times. The chain joins TRBV30 to TRBJ2-7; D may be TRBD2 (6 bases). Germline assignment: CDR1 GTSNPN and CDR2 SVGIG (reference sequence). The CDR3 length is 16 residues. The germline V and J ends were trimmed by 4 bases and 2 bases, with 21 bases remaining between them. CDR3 DNA: TGTGCCTGGACCAGCAGGCGGGGCTCCAGAGCCTACGAGCAGTACTTC. Protein sequence: CAWTSRRGSRAYEQYF.

The chain employs TRBV19 and TRBJ1-4; a possible D gene is TRBD1 (5 bases). This CDR3 has 15 amino acids. The germline CDR1 and CDR2 sequences are LNHDA and SQIVND (reference sequence). V was cut by 3 bases and J by 0 bases, with 8 bases left in between. CDR3 coding DNA: TGTGCCAGTAGTATTGGGGGTGCAACTAATGAAAAACTGTTTTTT. Its protein product is CASSIGGATNEKLFF.

The rearrangement uses TRBV18 and TRBJ1-5, with a weak D call TRBD1 (5 bases). The CDR3 is 13 residues long. Germline values: CDR1 KGHSH, CDR2 LQKENI. V lost 0 bases and J lost 6, with 6 bases in between. CDR3 protein: CASSPPGGQPQHF. The CDR3 bases are TGTGCCAGCTCACCACCGGGGGGTCAGCCCCAGCATTTT.

This chain links TRBV7-2 with TRBJ2-2; D unresolved. Trimming shortened V by 5 bases and J by 2 bases, and 12 bases separated the two germline ends. This CDR3 has 15 amino acids. The germline V gene encodes CDR1 SGHTA and CDR2 FQGNSA. The CDR3 spells CASSHRSRNTGELFF. The CDR3 bases are TGTGCCAGCAGCCACCGGTCCAGAAACACCGGGGAGCTGTTTTTT. The variable domain in full, with the rest retrieved from reference TRBV7-2 and TRBJ2-2, is GAGVSQSPSNKVTEKGKDVELRCDPISGHTALYWYRQSLGQGLEFLIYFQGNSAPDKSGLPSDRFSAERTGGSVSTLTIQRTQQEDSAVYLCASSHRSRNTGELFFGEGSRLTVL.

This chain uses TRBV2 with TRBJ2-7, with 7 bases identical to TRBD1. The CDR3 is 13 amino acids. V shed 6 bases and J 6 bases; nucleotides not matched to a gene: 8. Germline V lookup: CDR1 SNHLY, CDR2 FYNNEI. The CDR3 is CASRGQTLREQYF. In DNA form, the CDR3 reads TGTGCCAGCAGGGGACAGACCCTTCGCGAGCAGTACTTC.

Remarks on this clone: This likely comes from a read error, as the CDR3 has no conserved phenylalanine or tryptophan at its end. The DNA is omitted, as the CDR3 cannot be located on it reliably, and the CDR3 follows TCRdb's listing. The chain uses TRBV28 and TRBJ1-1. Inclusive of both ends, the CDR3 amounts to 13 amino acids. The germline gives CDR1 MDHEN, CDR2 SYDVKM. The CDR3 reads CASSLSTDQYHIT.

The CDR3 reads CASIQALNYGYTF. DNA for the CDR3: TGTGCCAGCATACAGGCCCTTAACTATGGCTACACCTTC. The V and J genes are TRBV6-6 and TRBJ1-2; D perhaps matches TRBD1 (5 bases). Trimming left V 7 bases short and J 1 base short, with 10 bases between. CDR1 MNHNY and CDR2 SVGAGI come from the germline V gene (reference sequence). The CDR3 has 13 amino acids.

V is TRBV5-1 and J is TRBJ2-1; D might be TRBD1 (5 bases). CDR3 length: 13 amino acids. Trimming removed 3 bases at V and 5 bases at J, with 9 bases between. The germline V gene encodes CDR1 SGHRS and CDR2 YFSETQ. In nucleotides, the CDR3 is TGCGCCAGCAGCTCGCGACAGCACAATGAGCAGTTCTTC. Translation: CASSSRQHNEQFF.

CDR3 sequence: CASSPIGTGGPYYF. CDR3 bases: TGTGCCAGCTCACCGATAGGGACAGGTGGTCCCTACTACTTC. This chain connects TRBV18 to TRBJ2-5, with 8 bases identical to TRBD1. Trimming cost V 3 bases and J 14 bases; bases outside gene matches: 14. The V gene's germline CDR1 is KGHSH and CDR2 LQKENI. The CDR3 contains 14 residues.

The chain is built from TRBV30 and TRBJ2-1; a weak D match, TRBD1 (6 bases). Trimming removed 1 base from V and 10 bases from J, with 17 bases in between. CDR3 length: 14 residues. The germline V gene encodes CDR1 GTSNPN and CDR2 SVGIG (reference sequence). The CDR3 spells CAWSASHRVGEQFF. The CDR3 region has the DNA TGTGCCTGGAGTGCCTCCCACAGGGTTGGAGAGCAGTTCTTC.

The chain employs TRBV4-3 and TRBJ2-7; D might be TRBD2 (6 bases). V lost 0 bases and J 2 bases, leaving 11 bases between the germline ends. CDR1 is LGHNA and CDR2 is YSLEER in the germline V gene. CDR3 length equals 15 residues. CDR3 region: CASSQDPTGAYEQYF. For the CDR3, the DNA is TGCGCCAGCAGCCAAGATCCTACGGGAGCCTACGAGCAGTACTTC.

The chain couples TRBV19 to TRBJ1-4; D might be TRBD1 (5 bases). Trimming left V 9 bases short and J 8 bases short, with 22 bases between. This CDR3 comprises 15 residues. CDR1 LNHDA and CDR2 SQIVND come from the germline V gene (reference sequence). The CDR3 loop reads CASELLGGEGEKLFF. As DNA, the CDR3 is TGTGCCAGCGAACTCCTCGGAGGGGAAGGGGAAAAACTGTTTTTT.